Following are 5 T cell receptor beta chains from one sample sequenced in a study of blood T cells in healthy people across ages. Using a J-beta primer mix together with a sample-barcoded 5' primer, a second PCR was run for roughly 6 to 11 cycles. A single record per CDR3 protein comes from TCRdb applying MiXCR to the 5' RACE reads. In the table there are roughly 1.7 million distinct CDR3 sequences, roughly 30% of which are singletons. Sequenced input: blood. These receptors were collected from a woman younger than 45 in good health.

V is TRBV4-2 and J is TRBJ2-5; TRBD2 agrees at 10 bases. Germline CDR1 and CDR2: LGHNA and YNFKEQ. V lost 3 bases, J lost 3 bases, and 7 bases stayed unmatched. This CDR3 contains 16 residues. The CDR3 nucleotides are TGTGCCAGCAGCCAGGGGGAGCGGGAGGGTAAAGAGACCCAGTACTTC. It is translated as CASSQGEREGKETQYF.

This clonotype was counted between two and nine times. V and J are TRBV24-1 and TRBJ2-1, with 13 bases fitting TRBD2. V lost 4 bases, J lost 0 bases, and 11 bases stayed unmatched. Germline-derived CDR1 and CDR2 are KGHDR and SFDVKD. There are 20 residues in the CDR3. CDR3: CATSDTTRTSGGNSYNEQFF. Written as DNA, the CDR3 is TGTGCCACCAGTGACACAACCAGGACTAGCGGGGGTAACTCCTACAATGAGCAGTTCTTC.

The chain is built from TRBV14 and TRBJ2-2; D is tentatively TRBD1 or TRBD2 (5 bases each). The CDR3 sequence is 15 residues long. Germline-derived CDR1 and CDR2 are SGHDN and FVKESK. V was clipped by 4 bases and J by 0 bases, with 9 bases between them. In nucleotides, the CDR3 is TGTGCCAGCAGCCGGGACGCCGCGAACACCGGGGAGCTGTTTTTT. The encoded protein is CASSRDAANTGELFF.

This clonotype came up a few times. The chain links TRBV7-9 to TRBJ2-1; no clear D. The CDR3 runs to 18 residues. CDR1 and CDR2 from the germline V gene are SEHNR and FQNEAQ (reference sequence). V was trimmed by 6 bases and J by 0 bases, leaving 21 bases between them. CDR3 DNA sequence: TGTGCCAGCAGTAACTCAATGGACGGAATGCGCTCCTACAATGAGCAGTTCTTC. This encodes CASSNSMDGMRSYNEQFF. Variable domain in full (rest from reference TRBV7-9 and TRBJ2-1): DTGVSQNPRHKITKRGQNVTFRCDPISEHNRLYWYRQTLGQGPEFLTYFQNEAQLEKSRLLSDRFSAERPKGSFSTLEIQRTEQGDSAMYLCASSNSMDGMRSYNEQFFGPGTRLTVL.

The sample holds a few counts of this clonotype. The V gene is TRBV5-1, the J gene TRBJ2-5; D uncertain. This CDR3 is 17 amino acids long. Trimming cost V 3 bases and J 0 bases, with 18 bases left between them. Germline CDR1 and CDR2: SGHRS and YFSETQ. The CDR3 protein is CASSSPRGDLYQETQYF. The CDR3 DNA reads TGCGCCAGCAGCTCGCCGAGAGGAGACCTGTACCAAGAGACCCAGTACTTC.